This is a list of T cell receptor beta chains from one sample in a study of T cells in Graves' hyperthyroidism and ophthalmopathy. TCRdb recomputed calls from the multiplex PCR reads with MiXCR, one row per CDR3 protein. The sample lists fewer than 500,000 distinct CDR3 sequences; roughly 15% were seen once. Source material: blood. These receptor sequences come from a young man with Graves' ophthalmopathy. Each CDR3 is given with its conserved first and last residue. The D gene is left open where the match is weak. Not all rows give a size; the values are once, few, many and, for expanded clones, a class.

j_gene,abundance,v_gene,d_gene,CDR3aa,CDR3nt
TRBJ2-1,.,TRBV29-1,TRBD1,CSVEEAQTGFYNEQFF,TGCAGCGTTGAAGAGGCCCAGACAGGGTTTTACAATGAGCAGTTCTTC
TRBJ2-1,many,TRBV3-1,TRBD2,CASSFTRGLAGGNSYNEQFF,TGTGCCAGCAGCTTTACCCGGGGGCTAGCGGGGGGAAACTCCTACAATGAGCAGTTCTTC
TRBJ2-2,few,TRBV12-3/TRBV12-4,.,CASSWTATGELFF,TGTGCCAGCAGCTGGACAGCCACCGGGGAGCTGTTTTTT
TRBJ1-2,few,TRBV19,.,CASMNTPNYGYTF,TGTGCCAGTATGAATACACCTAACTATGGCTACACCTTC
TRBJ2-1,many,TRBV5-1,.,CASSLGVGPGTDAQFF,TGCGCCAGCAGCTTGGGGGTCGGTCCAGGGACTGACGCGCAGTTCTTC
TRBJ2-1,many,TRBV5-1,TRBD1,CASSLAGTGEYNEQFF,TGCGCCAGCAGCTTGGCCGGGACAGGGGAATACAATGAGCAGTTCTTC
TRBJ2-2,.,TRBV15,.,CATSRDRNTGELFF,TGTGCCACCAGCAGGGACAGAAACACCGGGGAGCTGTTTTTT
TRBJ2-3,many,TRBV2,.,CASSAMSSGKADTQYF,TGTGCCAGCAGTGCTATGAGTTCTGGGAAAGCAGATACGCAGTATTTT
TRBJ2-7,many,TRBV30,.,CAWSVSGTGLVQTRQYF,TGTGCCTGGAGTGTGAGCGGGACAGGTCTCGTGCAAACACGGCAGTACTTC
TRBJ2-1,many,TRBV7-9,.,CASSQGTSYNEQFF,TGTGCCAGCAGCCAAGGCACTAGCTACAATGAGCAGTTCTTC
TRBJ2-5,few,TRBV5-1,.,CASSLVAGEGIQETQYF,TGCGCCAGCAGCTTGGTTGCAGGGGAGGGGATACAAGAGACCCAGTACTTC
TRBJ2-7,few,TRBV30,.,CASTQAPFYEQYF,TGTGCCTCAACCCAAGCCCCGTTCTACGAGCAGTACTTC
TRBJ1-2,many,TRBV12-3/TRBV12-4,TRBD1,CASSSQQGRDYGYTF,TGTGCCAGCAGTTCGCAACAGGGGAGGGATTATGGCTACACCTTC
TRBJ2-7,.,TRBV15,.,CATSRDRQGLGEQYF,TGTGCCACCAGCAGAGATCGTCAGGGATTAGGAGAGCAGTACTTC
TRBJ1-1,many,TRBV5-8,.,CASSLSIDPNTEAFF,TGTGCCAGCAGCTTGTCTATAGACCCGAACACTGAAGCTTTCTTT
TRBJ1-1,few,TRBV25-1,TRBD1,CASTGRTGARAEAFF,TGTGCCAGCACCGGAAGGACAGGGGCAAGGGCTGAAGCTTTCTTT
TRBJ2-5,.,TRBV11-3,TRBD2,CASSPSGGHQETQYF,TGTGCCAGCAGCCCTAGCGGGGGGCATCAAGAGACCCAGTACTTC
TRBJ2-7,many,TRBV6-1,TRBD2,CASSYSASGSSPYEQYF,TGTGCCAGCAGTTATTCGGCTAGCGGGTCGTCCCCCTACGAGCAGTACTTC
TRBJ1-1,many,TRBV11-2,.,CASSLITGGNTEAFF,TGTGCCAGCAGCTTAATCACAGGCGGGAACACTGAAGCTTTCTTT
TRBJ1-2,many,TRBV30,.,CAWSVRGGGGYTF,TGTGCCTGGAGTGTAAGGGGGGGCGGTGGCTACACCTTC
TRBJ2-1,few,TRBV11-3,TRBD2,CASSSKEAGVLDEQFF,TGTGCCAGCAGTTCAAAGGAGGCGGGAGTCTTAGATGAGCAGTTCTTC
TRBJ1-2,.,TRBV24-1,.,CATSGPPGSNYGYTF,TGTGCCACCAGTGGCCCCCCGGGGAGTAACTATGGCTACACCTTC
TRBJ2-7,many,TRBV27,TRBD2,CASSPLGGRAYEQYF,TGTGCCAGCAGTCCCCTGGGCGGGAGGGCCTACGAGCAGTACTTC
TRBJ2-4,.,TRBV29-1,TRBD1,CSVGDRLAKNIQYF,TGCAGCGTTGGGGACAGGCTAGCCAAAAACATTCAGTACTTC
TRBJ2-2,few,TRBV3-1,.,CASSQGLHDTGELFF,TGTGCCAGCAGCCAAGGGCTCCACGACACCGGGGAGCTGTTTTTT
TRBJ1-4,many,TRBV5-1,.,CASGLLPGQGGEKLFF,TGCGCCAGCGGACTGTTACCCGGTCAAGGAGGTGAAAAACTGTTTTTT
TRBJ1-2,few,TRBV29-1,TRBD1,CSVEEGDRGLSGYTF,TGCAGCGTTGAAGAGGGGGACAGGGGCCTGTCTGGCTACACCTTC
TRBJ2-3,many,TRBV5-1,.,CASSLALTATDTQYF,TGCGCCAGCAGCTTGGCTTTGACTGCTACAGATACGCAGTATTTT
TRBJ2-3,.,TRBV27,.,CASSRGPPDTQYF,TGTGCCAGCAGTCGGGGGCCCCCAGATACGCAGTATTTT
TRBJ1-2,many,TRBV4-1,TRBD1,CASSHRDRDNYGYTF,TGCGCCAGCAGCCACCGGGACAGGGATAACTATGGCTACACCTTC
TRBJ2-2,.,TRBV30,.,CAWSTTRKLGIGELFF,TGTGCCTGGAGTACAACTCGAAAGTTAGGAATCGGGGAGCTGTTTTTT
TRBJ2-5,many,TRBV13,TRBD1,CASSHRGPQETQYF,TGTGCCAGCAGCCACAGGGGACCACAAGAGACCCAGTACTTC
TRBJ1-1,many,TRBV2,TRBD1,CASREQGEAFF,TGTGCCAGCAGGGAACAGGGGGAAGCTTTCTTT
TRBJ2-5,many,TRBV10-3,TRBD1,CAISAGQGVGETQYF,TGTGCCATCAGTGCAGGGCAGGGGGTTGGAGAGACCCAGTACTTC
TRBJ2-3,.,TRBV15,TRBD2,CATSREAGTSGGVGTDTQYF,TGTGCCACCAGCAGAGAAGCCGGGACTAGCGGGGGGGTGGGCACAGATACGCAGTATTTT
TRBJ1-1,many,TRBV30,.,CAWSVRGTEAFF,TGTGCCTGGAGTGTTCGCGGCACTGAAGCTTTCTTT
TRBJ2-1,many,TRBV4-2,.,CASSQEGGSYNEQFF,TGTGCCAGCAGTCAAGAGGGGGGCTCCTACAATGAGCAGTTCTTC
TRBJ1-6,few,TRBV13,.,CASSKGGEYNSPLHF,TGTGCCAGCAGCAAAGGAGGGGAGTATAATTCACCCCTCCACTTT
TRBJ2-7,.,TRBV9,.,CASSVGLNSYEQYF,TGTGCCAGCAGCGTAGGACTTAATTCCTACGAGCAGTACTTC
TRBJ2-1,many,TRBV2,.,CASSDPDRPYPNEQFF,TGTGCCAGCAGTGATCCCGACAGACCCTATCCGAATGAGCAGTTCTTC
TRBJ2-7,few,TRBV19,.,CASSITQAYEQYF,TGTGCCAGTAGTATCACACAAGCCTACGAGCAGTACTTC
TRBJ1-2,once,TRBV28,.,CASSFKREWGGYTF,TGTGCCAGCAGTTTTAAGAGGGAATGGGGCGGCTACACCTTC
TRBJ2-7,many,TRBV18,.,CASTGRLADEVEQYF,TGTGCCAGCACCGGGCGCCTAGCCGATGAGGTAGAGCAGTACTTC
TRBJ1-5,many,TRBV24-1,.,CATSLTENQPQHF,TGTGCCACCAGTTTAACAGAGAATCAGCCCCAGCATTTT
TRBJ2-5,once,TRBV2,TRBD1,CASRDRGSQETQYF,TGTGCCAGCAGGGACAGGGGGTCACAGGAGACCCAGTACTTC
TRBJ2-2,.,TRBV20-1,.,CSAREGGELFF,TGCAGTGCTAGAGAGGGCGGGGAGCTGTTTTTT
TRBJ2-3,few,TRBV7-3,TRBD2,CASSLIAGGTDTQYF,TGTGCCAGCAGCTTAATCGCGGGGGGCACAGATACGCAGTATTTT
TRBJ2-2,.,TRBV15,.,CATSLGQSGGELFF,TGTGCCACCAGCCTCGGACAGTCAGGCGGGGAGCTGTTTTTT
TRBJ2-1,many,TRBV2,.,CASRARDTRSQSSYNEQFF,TGTGCCAGCAGGGCTCGGGACACGCGTTCACAGAGCTCCTACAATGAGCAGTTCTTC
TRBJ2-7,many,TRBV11-2,.,CASSLSPGHNYEQYF,TGTGCCAGCAGCCTCTCCCCAGGACATAACTACGAGCAGTACTTC
TRBJ2-5,many,TRBV3-1,TRBD2,CASSQDLAEETQYF,TGTGCCAGCAGCCAAGATCTAGCGGAAGAGACCCAGTACTTC
TRBJ1-6,many,TRBV27,.,CASSEDRPIISSYNSPLHF,TGTGCCAGCAGCGAAGACAGACCCATCATCAGCTCCTATAATTCACCCCTCCACTTT
TRBJ1-1,many,TRBV18,.,CASSPRTEHNTEAFF,TGTGCCAGCTCACCAAGGACAGAACATAACACTGAAGCTTTCTTT
TRBJ1-2,.,TRBV5-4,TRBD1,CASSTQTGDYGYTF,TGTGCCAGCAGCACTCAGACAGGGGACTATGGCTACACCTTC